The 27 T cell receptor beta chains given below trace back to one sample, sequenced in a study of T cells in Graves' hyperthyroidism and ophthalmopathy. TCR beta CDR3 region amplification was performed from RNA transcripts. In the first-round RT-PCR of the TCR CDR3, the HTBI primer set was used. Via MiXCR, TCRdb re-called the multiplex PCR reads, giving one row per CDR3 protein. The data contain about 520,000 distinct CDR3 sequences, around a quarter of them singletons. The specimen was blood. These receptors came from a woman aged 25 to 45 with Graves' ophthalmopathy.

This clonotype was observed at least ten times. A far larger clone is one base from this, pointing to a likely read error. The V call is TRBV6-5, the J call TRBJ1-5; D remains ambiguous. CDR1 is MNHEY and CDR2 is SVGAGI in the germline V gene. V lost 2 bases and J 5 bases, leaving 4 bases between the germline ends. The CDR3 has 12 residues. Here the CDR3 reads CASSYEDQPQHF. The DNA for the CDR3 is TGTGCCAGCAGTTACGAAGATCAGCCCCAGCATTTT.

Here the CDR3 reads CAWRSGGHYGYTF. In nucleotides, the CDR3 is TGTGCCTGGAGGTCAGGGGGCCACTATGGCTACACCTTC. The J gene is TRBJ1-2, the V gene TRBV30, with TRBD1 matching 8 bases. The CDR3 extends over 13 amino acids. With V trimmed by 3 bases and J by 3 bases, 3 bases remained unmatched. In germline, CDR1 is GTSNPN, CDR2 SVGIG (reference sequence).

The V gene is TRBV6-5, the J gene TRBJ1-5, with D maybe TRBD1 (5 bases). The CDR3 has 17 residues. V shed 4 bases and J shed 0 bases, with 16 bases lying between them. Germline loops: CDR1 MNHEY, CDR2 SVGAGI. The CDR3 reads CASSSPEGHYSNQPQHF. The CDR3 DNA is TGTGCCAGCAGTTCCCCCGAAGGACATTATAGCAATCAGCCCCAGCATTTT.

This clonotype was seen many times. CDR3 loop: CASSFSEQGFESSGNTIYF. CDR3 DNA sequence: TGTGCCAGCAGCTTTTCCGAACAGGGCTTTGAGAGCTCTGGAAACACCATATATTTT. The chain recombines TRBV11-2 with TRBJ1-3; TRBD1 might be the D (6 bases). The germline V gene encodes CDR1 SGHAT and CDR2 FQNNGV. The length of the CDR3 is 19 residues. V lost 3 bases, J lost 0 bases, and 21 bases lay in between.

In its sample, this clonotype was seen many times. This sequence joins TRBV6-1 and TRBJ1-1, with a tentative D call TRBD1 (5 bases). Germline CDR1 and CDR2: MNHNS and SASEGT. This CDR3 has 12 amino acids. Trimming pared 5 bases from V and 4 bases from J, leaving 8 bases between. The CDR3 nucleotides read TGTGCCAGCAGTAAGGGGACCACTGAAGCTTTCTTT. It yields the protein CASSKGTTEAFF.

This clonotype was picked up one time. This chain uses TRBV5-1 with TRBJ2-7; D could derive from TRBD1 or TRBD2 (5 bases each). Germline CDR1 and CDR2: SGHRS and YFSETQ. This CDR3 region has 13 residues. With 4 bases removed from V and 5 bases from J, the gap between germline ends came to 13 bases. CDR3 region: CASSAGTSNEQYF. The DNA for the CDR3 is TGCGCCAGCAGCGCCGGGACCTCGAACGAGCAGTACTTC.

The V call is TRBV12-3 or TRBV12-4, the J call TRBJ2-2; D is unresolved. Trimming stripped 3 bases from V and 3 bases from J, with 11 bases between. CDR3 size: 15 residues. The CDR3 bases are TGTGCCAGCAGTTTTAGGGATGGGGACACCGGGGAGCTGTTTTTT. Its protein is CASSFRDGDTGELFF.

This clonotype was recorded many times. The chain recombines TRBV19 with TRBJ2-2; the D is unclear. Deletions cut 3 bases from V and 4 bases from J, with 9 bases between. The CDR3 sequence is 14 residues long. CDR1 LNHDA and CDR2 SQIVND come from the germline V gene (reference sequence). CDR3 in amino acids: CASSISLSTGELFF. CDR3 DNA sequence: TGTGCCAGTAGTATTTCGTTATCCACCGGGGAGCTGTTTTTT.

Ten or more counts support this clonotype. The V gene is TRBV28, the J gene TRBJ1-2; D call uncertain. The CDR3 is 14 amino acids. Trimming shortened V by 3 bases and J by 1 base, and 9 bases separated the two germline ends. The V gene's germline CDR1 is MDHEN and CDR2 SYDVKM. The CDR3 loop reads CASSLAQHNYGYTF. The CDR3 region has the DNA TGTGCCAGCAGTTTGGCTCAACATAACTATGGCTACACCTTC.

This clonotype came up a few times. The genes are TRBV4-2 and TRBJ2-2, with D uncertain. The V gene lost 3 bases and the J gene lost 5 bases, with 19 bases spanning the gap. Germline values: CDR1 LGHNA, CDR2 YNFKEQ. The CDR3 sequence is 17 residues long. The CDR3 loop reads CASSQKGWVARTGELFF. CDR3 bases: TGTGCCAGCAGCCAGAAGGGTTGGGTAGCAAGGACCGGGGAGCTGTTTTTT.

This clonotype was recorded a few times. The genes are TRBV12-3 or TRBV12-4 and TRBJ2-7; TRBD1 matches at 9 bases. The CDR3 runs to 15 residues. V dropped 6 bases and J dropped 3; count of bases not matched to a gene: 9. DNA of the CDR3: TGTGCCAGCAGGGCCCCCGGGACAGGGTTCTACGAGCAGTACTTC. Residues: CASRAPGTGFYEQYF.

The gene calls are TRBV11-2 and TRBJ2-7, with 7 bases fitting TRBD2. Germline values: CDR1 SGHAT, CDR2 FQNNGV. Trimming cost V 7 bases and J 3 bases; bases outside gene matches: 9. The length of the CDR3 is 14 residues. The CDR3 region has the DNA TGTGCCAGCATTCCTCGGGCGGGAGACTACGAGCAGTACTTC. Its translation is CASIPRAGDYEQYF. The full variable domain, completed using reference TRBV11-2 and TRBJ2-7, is EAGVAQSPRYKIIEKRQSVAFWCNPISGHATLYWYQQILGQGPKLLIQFQNNGVVDDSQLPKDRFSAERLKGVDSTLKIQPAKLEDSAVYLCASIPRAGDYEQYFGPGTRLTVT.

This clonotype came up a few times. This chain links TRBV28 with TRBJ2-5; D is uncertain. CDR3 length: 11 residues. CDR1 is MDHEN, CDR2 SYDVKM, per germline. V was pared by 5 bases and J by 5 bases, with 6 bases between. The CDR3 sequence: CASSKLETQYF. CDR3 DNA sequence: TGTGCCAGCAGTAAATTGGAGACCCAGTACTTC. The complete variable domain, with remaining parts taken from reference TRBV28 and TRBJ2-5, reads DVKVTQSSRYLVKRTGEKVFLECVQDMDHENMFWYRQDPGLGLRLIYFSYDVKMKEKGDIPEGYSVSREKKERFSLILESASTNQTSMYLCASSKLETQYFGPGTRLLVL.

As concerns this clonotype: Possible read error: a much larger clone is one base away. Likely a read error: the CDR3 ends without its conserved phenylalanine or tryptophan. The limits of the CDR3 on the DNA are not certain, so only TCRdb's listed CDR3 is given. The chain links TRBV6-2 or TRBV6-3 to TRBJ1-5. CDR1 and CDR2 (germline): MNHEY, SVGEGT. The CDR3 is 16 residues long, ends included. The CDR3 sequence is CASSYSGSRRNQPRHL.

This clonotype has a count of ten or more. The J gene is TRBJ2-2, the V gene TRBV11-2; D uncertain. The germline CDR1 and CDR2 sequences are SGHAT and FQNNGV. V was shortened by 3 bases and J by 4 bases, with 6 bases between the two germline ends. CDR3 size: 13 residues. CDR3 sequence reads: CASSFSGTGELFF. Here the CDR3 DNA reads TGTGCCAGCAGCTTTTCCGGCACCGGGGAGCTGTTTTTT.

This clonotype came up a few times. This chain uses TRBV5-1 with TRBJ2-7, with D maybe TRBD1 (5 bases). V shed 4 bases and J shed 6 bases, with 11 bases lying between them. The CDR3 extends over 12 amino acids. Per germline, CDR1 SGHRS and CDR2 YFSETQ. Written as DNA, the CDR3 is TGCGCCAGCAGCGGGGCCTGGGGCGAGCAGTACTTC. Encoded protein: CASSGAWGEQYF.

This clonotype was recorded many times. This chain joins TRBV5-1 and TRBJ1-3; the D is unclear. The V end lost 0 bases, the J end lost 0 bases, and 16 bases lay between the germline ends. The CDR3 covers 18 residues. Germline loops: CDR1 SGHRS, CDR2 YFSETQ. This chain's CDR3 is CASSLGSDPHFSGNTIYF. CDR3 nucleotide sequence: TGCGCCAGCAGCTTGGGATCAGACCCCCATTTCTCTGGAAACACCATATATTTT. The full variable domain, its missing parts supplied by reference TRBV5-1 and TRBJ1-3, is KAGVTQTPRYLIKTRGQQVTLSCSPISGHRSVSWYQQTPGQGLQFLFEYFSETQRNKGNFPGRFSGRQFSNSRSEMNVSTLELGDSALYLCASSLGSDPHFSGNTIYFGEGSWLTVV.

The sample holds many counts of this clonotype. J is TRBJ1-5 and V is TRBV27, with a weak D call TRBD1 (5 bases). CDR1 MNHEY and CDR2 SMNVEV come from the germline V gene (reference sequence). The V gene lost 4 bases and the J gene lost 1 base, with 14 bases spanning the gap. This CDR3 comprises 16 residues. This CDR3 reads CASSWTPVTSNQPQHF. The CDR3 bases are TGTGCCAGCAGTTGGACACCGGTGACAAGCAATCAGCCCCAGCATTTT.

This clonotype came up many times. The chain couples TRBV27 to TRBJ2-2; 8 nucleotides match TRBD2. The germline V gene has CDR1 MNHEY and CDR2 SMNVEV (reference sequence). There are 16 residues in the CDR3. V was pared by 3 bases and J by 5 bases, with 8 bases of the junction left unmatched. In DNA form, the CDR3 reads TGTGCCAGCAGTTTGTGGGGCGGGGGGAGGACCGGGGAGCTGTTTTTT. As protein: CASSLWGGGRTGELFF.

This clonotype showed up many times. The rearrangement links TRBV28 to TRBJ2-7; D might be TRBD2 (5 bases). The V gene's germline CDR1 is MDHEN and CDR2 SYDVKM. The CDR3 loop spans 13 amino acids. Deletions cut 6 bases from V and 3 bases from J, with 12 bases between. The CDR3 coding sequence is TGTGCCAGCAGATTACCCGGGGTCTACGAGCAGTACTTC. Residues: CASRLPGVYEQYF.

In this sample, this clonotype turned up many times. CDR3 nucleotide sequence: TGCAGTGCTAGATCTTGGCAGGGGACGCCCTCACAGTACTTC. Translating it yields CSARSWQGTPSQYF. The chain joins TRBV20-1 to TRBJ2-7, with D maybe TRBD1 (6 bases). Between the trimmed V and J ends, which lost 2 bases and 10 bases, there was a span of 21 bases. The germline V gene has CDR1 DFQATT and CDR2 SNEGSKA (reference sequence). The CDR3 sequence is 14 residues long.

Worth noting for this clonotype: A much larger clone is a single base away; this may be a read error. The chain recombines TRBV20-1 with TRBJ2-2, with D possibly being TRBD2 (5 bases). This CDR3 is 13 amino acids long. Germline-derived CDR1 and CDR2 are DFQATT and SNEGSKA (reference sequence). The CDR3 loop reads CSFQSSNTGELCF. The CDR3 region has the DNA TGCAGTTTCCAGTCCTCGAACACCGGGGAGCTGTGTTTT.

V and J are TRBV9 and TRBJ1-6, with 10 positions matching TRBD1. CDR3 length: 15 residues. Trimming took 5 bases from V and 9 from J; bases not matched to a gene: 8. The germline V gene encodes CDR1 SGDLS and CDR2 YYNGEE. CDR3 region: CASSLAGTGVSPLHF. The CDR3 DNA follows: TGTGCCAGCAGTCTCGCCGGGACAGGGGTTTCACCCCTCCACTTT.

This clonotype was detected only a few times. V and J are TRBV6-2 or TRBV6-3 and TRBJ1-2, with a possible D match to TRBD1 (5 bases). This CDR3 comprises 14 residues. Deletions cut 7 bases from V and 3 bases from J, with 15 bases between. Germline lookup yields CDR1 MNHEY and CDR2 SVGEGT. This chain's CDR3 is CASNKGSSYYGYTF. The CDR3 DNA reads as TGTGCCAGCAATAAGGGGTCGAGTTACTATGGCTACACCTTC.

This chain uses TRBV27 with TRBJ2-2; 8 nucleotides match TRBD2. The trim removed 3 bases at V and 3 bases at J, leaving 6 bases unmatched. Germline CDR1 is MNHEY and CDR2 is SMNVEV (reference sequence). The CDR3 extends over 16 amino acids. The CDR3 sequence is CASSLRGARYTGELFF. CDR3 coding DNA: TGTGCCAGCAGTTTGCGGGGGGCACGGTACACCGGGGAGCTGTTTTTT.

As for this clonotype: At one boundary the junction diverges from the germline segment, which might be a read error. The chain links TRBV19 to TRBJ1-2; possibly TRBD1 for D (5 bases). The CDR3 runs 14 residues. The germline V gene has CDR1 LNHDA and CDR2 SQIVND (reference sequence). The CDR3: CASRSLQGEYGCTF. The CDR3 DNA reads TGTGCCAGTAGATCACTCCAAGGGGAGTATGGCTGCACCTTC.

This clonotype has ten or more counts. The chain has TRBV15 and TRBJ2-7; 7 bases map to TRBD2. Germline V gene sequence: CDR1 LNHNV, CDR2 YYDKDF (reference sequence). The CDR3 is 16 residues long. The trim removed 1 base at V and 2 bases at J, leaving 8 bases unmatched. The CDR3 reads CATSRGWGLSTYEQYF. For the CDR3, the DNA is TGTGCCACCAGCAGAGGGTGGGGACTATCGACCTACGAGCAGTACTTC.